The present entry profiles one T cell receptor beta chain with its context. Antigen unknown. The data belong to a study of T-cell memory formation after mild COVID-19. About the research overall: For the most part, TCR clusters were specific to one donor. General study results and limits: CD4/CD8 balance held among clones contracting day 15 to 85, and later expanders leaned CD4+. Among contracting clones, CD4+ were mainly CM/EM and CD8+ enriched in EMRA.

V gave up 3 bases and J gave up 5 bases; unmatched junction bases: 13. This CDR3 has 17 residues. TCRdb analysed the 5' RACE reads with MiXCR anew, one entry per CDR3 protein. Among almost 550,000 distinct CDR3 sequences listed, 20% were seen once. The material sequenced was PBMCs or a T cell subset sorted from them (not recorded which). The chain recombines TRBV12-3 or TRBV12-4 with TRBJ2-1; TRBD2 matches at 7 bases. The receptor's source is an adult woman who had mild COVID-19 (a few samples of this study predate the infection). Cell type and time point are not known. This CDR3 reads CASSLGPAQRGHNEQFF. CDR3 bases: TGTGCCAGCAGTTTGGGGCCGGCACAGCGGGGCCACAATGAGCAGTTCTTC.